This T cell receptor beta chain was sequenced for a study of T cells in Graves' hyperthyroidism and ophthalmopathy. This clonotype was recorded many times. Amplified regions were TCR beta CDR3 sequences from RNA transcripts. The HTBI primer set served for first-round RT-PCR of the TCR CDR3. TCRdb reprocessed the multiplex PCR reads with MiXCR, giving one entry per CDR3 protein. Altogether 500,000 to 550,000 distinct CDR3 sequences are present, just under 20% being singletons, with the ten largest covering over 45%. Per the germline V gene, CDR1 is KGHSH and CDR2 is LQKENI. Trimming cost V 3 bases and J 1 base, with 15 bases left between them. There are 16 residues in the CDR3.

Material: blood. V usage is TRBV18 and J usage is TRBJ1-1; D is undetermined. The sequence came from a middle-aged man with Graves' ophthalmopathy. This chain's CDR3 is CASSPREWGGNTEAFF. The CDR3 nucleotides are TGTGCCAGCTCACCTCGGGAGTGGGGAGGGAACACTGAAGCTTTCTTT.